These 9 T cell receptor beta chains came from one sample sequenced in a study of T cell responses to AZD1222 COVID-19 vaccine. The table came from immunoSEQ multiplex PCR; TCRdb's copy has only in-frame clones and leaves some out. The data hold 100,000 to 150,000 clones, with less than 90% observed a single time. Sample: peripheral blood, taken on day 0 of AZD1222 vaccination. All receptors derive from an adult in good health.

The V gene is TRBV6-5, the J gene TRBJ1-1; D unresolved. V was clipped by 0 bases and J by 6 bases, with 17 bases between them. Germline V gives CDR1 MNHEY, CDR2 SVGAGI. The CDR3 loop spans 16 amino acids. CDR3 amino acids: CASSYSTGVAAAEAFF. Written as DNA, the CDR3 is TGTGCCAGCAGTTACTCGACCGGGGTTGCGGCGGCTGAAGCTTTCTTT.

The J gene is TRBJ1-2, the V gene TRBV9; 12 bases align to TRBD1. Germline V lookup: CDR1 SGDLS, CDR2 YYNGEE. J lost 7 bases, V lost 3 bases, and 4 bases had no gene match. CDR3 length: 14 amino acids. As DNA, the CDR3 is TGTGCCAGCAGCGGGGGACAGGGGGCCGGTGGCTACACCTTC. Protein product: CASSGGQGAGGYTF. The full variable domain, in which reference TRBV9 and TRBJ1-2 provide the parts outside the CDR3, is DSGVTQTPKHLITATGQRVTLRCSPRSGDLSVYWYQQSLDQGLQFLIQYYNGEERAKGNILERFSAQQFPDLHSELNLSSLELGDSALYFCASSGGQGAGGYTFGSGTRLTVV.

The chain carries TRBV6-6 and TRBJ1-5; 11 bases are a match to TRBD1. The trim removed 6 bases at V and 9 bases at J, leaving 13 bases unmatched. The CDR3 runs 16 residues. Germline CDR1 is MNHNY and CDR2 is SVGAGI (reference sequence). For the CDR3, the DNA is TGTGCCAGCAGCCCCCAGGGGGGACAGGGGGGCCGGCCCCAGCATTTT. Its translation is CASSPQGGQGGRPQHF.

The CDR3 loop reads CASSLPFVYGYTF. For the CDR3, the DNA is TGTGCCAGCAGCTTGCCGTTCGTCTATGGCTACACCTTC. The chain recombines TRBV7-2 with TRBJ1-2, with D hard to call. Looked up from germline, CDR1 is SGHTA and CDR2 is FQGNSA. Trimming pared 3 bases from V and 4 bases from J, leaving 9 bases between. The CDR3 runs 13 residues.

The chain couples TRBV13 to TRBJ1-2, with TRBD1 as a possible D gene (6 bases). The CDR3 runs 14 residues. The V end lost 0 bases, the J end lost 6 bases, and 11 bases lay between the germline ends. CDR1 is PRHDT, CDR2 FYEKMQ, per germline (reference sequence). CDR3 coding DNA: TGTGCCAGCAGCTTAGGCGGGGGGCTGGATGGCTACACCTTC. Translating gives CASSLGGGLDGYTF.

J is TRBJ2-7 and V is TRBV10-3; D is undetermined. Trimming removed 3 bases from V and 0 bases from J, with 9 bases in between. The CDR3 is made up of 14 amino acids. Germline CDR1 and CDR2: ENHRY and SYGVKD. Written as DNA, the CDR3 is TGTGCCATCAGTGAAGCCTCCGCCTCCTACGAGCAGTACTTC. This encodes CAISEASASYEQYF.

The CDR3 sequence: CASRTVFGYTF. The CDR3 DNA is TGTGCCAGCAGGACAGTCTTCGGCTACACCTTC. This sequence joins TRBV2 and TRBJ1-2; weak D call: TRBD1 (5 bases). The ends were cut back, 6 bases at V and 8 bases at J, with 10 bases in the middle. Germline CDR1 reads SNHLY; CDR2 reads FYNNEI. The CDR3 spans 11 residues.

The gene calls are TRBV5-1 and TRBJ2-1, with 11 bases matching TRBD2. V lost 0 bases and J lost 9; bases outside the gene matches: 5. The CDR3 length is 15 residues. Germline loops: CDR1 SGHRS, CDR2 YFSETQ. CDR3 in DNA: TGCGCCAGCAGCTTGGAGGTCCTAGCGGGGGGTGAGCAGTTCTTC. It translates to CASSLEVLAGGEQFF. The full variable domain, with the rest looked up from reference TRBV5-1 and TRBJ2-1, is KAGVTQTPRYLIKTRGQQVTLSCSPISGHRSVSWYQQTPGQGLQFLFEYFSETQRNKGNFPGRFSGRQFSNSRSEMNVSTLELGDSALYLCASSLEVLAGGEQFFGPGTRLTVL.

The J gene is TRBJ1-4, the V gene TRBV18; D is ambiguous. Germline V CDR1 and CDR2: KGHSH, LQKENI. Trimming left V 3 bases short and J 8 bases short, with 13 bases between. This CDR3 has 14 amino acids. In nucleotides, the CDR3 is TGTGCCAGCTCACCCCCATCGGTGAGAGAAAAACTGTTTTTT. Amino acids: CASSPPSVREKLFF.